One and the same sample provided the 21 T cell receptor beta chains below, sequenced in a study of T cells after yellow fever vaccination. MiXCR, run by TCRdb on the 5' RACE reads, gives a single entry per CDR3 protein. The data contain about 400,000 distinct CDR3 sequences, approximately 6% of them singletons. The specimen was PBMCs, collected 5 days after the yellow fever booster vaccination. These receptors originate from a man aged 25-40 years who received the YFV17D yellow fever vaccine.

This clonotype was seen ten or more times. The gene calls are TRBV20-1 and TRBJ2-7, with D possibly matching TRBD1 (5 bases). The V gene's germline CDR1 is DFQATT and CDR2 SNEGSKA (reference sequence). Trimming removed 6 bases at V and 0 bases at J, with 24 bases between. The CDR3 length is 17 residues. The CDR3 region is CSAMQGAGGADSYEQYF. The CDR3 bases are TGCAGTGCCATGCAAGGGGCCGGTGGGGCGGACTCCTACGAGCAGTACTTC.

This clonotype showed up many times. V usage is TRBV5-1 and J usage is TRBJ2-2; unclear D gene. This CDR3 contains 14 residues. Looked up from germline, CDR1 is SGHRS and CDR2 is YFSETQ. The germline V and J ends were trimmed by 2 bases and 1 base, with 6 bases remaining between them. The CDR3 nucleotides read TGCGCCAGCAGCTTCCCGGGGAACACCGGGGAGCTGTTTTTT. Translation: CASSFPGNTGELFF.

J is TRBJ1-2 and V is TRBV5-1, with no clear D. Between the trimmed V and J ends, which lost 5 bases and 3 bases, there was a span of 14 bases. The CDR3 totals 14 residues. The germline V gene encodes CDR1 SGHRS and CDR2 YFSETQ. CDR3 sequence reads: CASSNDRRDYGYTF. The CDR3 coding sequence is TGCGCCAGCAGTAATGATAGGAGAGACTATGGCTACACCTTC.

The rearrangement uses TRBV12-3 or TRBV12-4 and TRBJ2-2; D call uncertain. V shed 1 base and J shed 4 bases, with 10 bases lying between them. The length of the CDR3 is 15 residues. As DNA, the CDR3 is TGTGCCAGCAGTTTAGGTCTCAAACCCACCGGGGAGCTGTTTTTT. Translating it yields CASSLGLKPTGELFF.

This chain links TRBV7-3 with TRBJ2-2; D remains ambiguous. CDR3 length: 14 residues. Between the trimmed V and J ends, which lost 4 bases and 3 bases, there was a span of 9 bases. Per germline, CDR1 SGHTA and CDR2 FQGTGA. CDR3 amino acids: CASSWLDDTGELFF. CDR3 bases: TGTGCCAGCAGCTGGCTAGACGACACCGGGGAGCTGTTTTTT.

This clonotype has ten or more counts. The CDR3 loop is CAISESGQGGDEQFF. The CDR3 nucleotides are TGTGCCATCAGTGAGTCTGGACAGGGAGGGGATGAGCAGTTCTTC. This sequence joins TRBV10-3 and TRBJ2-1; D perhaps matches TRBD1 (8 bases). The germline V gene has CDR1 ENHRY and CDR2 SYGVKD. CDR3 length: 15 amino acids. V dropped 0 bases and J dropped 8 bases, with 14 bases sitting between them.

In this sample, this clonotype turned up many times. The J gene is TRBJ2-2, the V gene TRBV5-6; TRBD1 matches 11 bases. The CDR3 has 16 amino acids. Germline CDR1 SGHDT, CDR2 YYEEEE. Unmatched junction bases numbered 3, after V lost 3 bases and J lost 2 bases. The CDR3 sequence: CASSWGTGGNTGELFF. CDR3 bases: TGTGCCAGCAGCTGGGGGACAGGGGGAAACACCGGGGAGCTGTTTTTT. Combining the CDR3 with reference TRBV5-6 and TRBJ2-2 gives the whole variable domain DAGVTQSPTHLIKTRGQQVTLRCSPKSGHDTVSWYQQALGQGPQFIFQYYEEEERQRGNFPDRFSGHQFPNYSSELNVNALLLGDSALYLCASSWGTGGNTGELFFGEGSRLTVL.

This clonotype was detected many times. The genes are TRBV7-2 and TRBJ2-2, with no clear D. V lost 5 bases to trimming and J lost 8 bases, with 9 bases between them. CDR3 length: 12 residues. Germline V gene lookup returns CDR1 SGHTA and CDR2 FQGNSA. CDR3 amino acids: CASSDPMGELFF. As DNA, the CDR3 is TGTGCCAGCAGCGATCCAATGGGGGAGCTGTTTTTT.

The sample holds many counts of this clonotype. The chain carries TRBV7-2 and TRBJ1-4, with 9 bases identical to TRBD1. This CDR3 is built from 17 residues. V gave up 7 bases and J gave up 4 bases; unmatched junction bases: 13. Germline V lookup: CDR1 SGHTA, CDR2 FQGNSA. CDR3 sequence: CASKRTGTGSFNEKLFF. The CDR3 DNA reads TGTGCCAGCAAGCGGACCGGGACAGGGTCCTTTAATGAAAAACTGTTTTTT.

Many counts were recorded for this clonotype. The J gene is TRBJ2-1, the V gene TRBV9; 9 nucleotides match TRBD2. Germline V gene lookup returns CDR1 SGDLS and CDR2 YYNGEE. V dropped 5 bases and J dropped 2; count of bases not matched to a gene: 5. This CDR3 comprises 15 residues. DNA of the CDR3: TGTGCCAGCAGTGATTTAGCGGGAGCCTACAATGAGCAGTTCTTC. It is translated as CASSDLAGAYNEQFF.

This clonotype was recorded a few times. The V gene is TRBV5-6, the J gene TRBJ2-1; D is ambiguous. Per germline, CDR1 SGHDT and CDR2 YYEEEE. With 4 bases removed from V and 9 bases from J, the gap between germline ends came to 14 bases. CDR3 length equals 13 residues. Written as DNA, the CDR3 is TGTGCCAGCAGCCCACAACACCTCGGTGAGCAGTTCTTC. Translating gives CASSPQHLGEQFF.

On this clonotype: Given a much more abundant clone one base away, this may be a read error. This sequence joins TRBV27 and TRBJ2-7; D is ambiguous. The CDR3 runs to 14 residues. In germline, CDR1 is MNHEY, CDR2 SMNVEV (reference sequence). The germline V and J ends were trimmed by 5 bases and 9 bases, with 20 bases remaining between them. The CDR3 bases are TGTGCCAGCAGTCTAGGGCCATTCGGGTCCGTGCAGTACTTC. Amino acids: CASSLGPFGSVQYF.

This clonotype was recorded a few times. The rearrangement links TRBV7-2 to TRBJ2-3; TRBD2 aligns across 9 bases. V lost 6 bases, J lost 1 base, and 5 bases stayed unmatched. There are 15 residues in the CDR3. The germline gives CDR1 SGHTA, CDR2 FQGNSA. The CDR3 coding sequence is TGTGCCAGCAGTTCTAGCGGGATGGGCACAGATACGCAGTATTTT. It is translated as CASSSSGMGTDTQYF.

This clonotype showed up just a few times. V and J are TRBV12-3 or TRBV12-4 and TRBJ2-1; 7 nucleotides match TRBD2. V dropped 2 bases and J dropped 9; count of bases not matched to a gene: 10. The CDR3 sequence is 15 residues long. CDR3 nucleotide sequence: TGTGCCAGCAGTTTAAGAGCGGGATCCTTCTCTGAGCAGTTCTTC. As protein: CASSLRAGSFSEQFF.

The CDR3, as DNA: TGCGCCAGCAGCCATTTCGGGCTGGCCGAAGATACGCAGTATTTT. This translates into CASSHFGLAEDTQYF. The chain joins TRBV4-3 to TRBJ2-3; D is unresolved. The V end lost 3 bases, the J end lost 5 bases, and 15 bases lay between the germline ends. This CDR3 has 15 residues. In germline, CDR1 is LGHNA, CDR2 YSLEER.

This clonotype was found many times. V gene TRBV6-1 combines with J gene TRBJ2-1; the match to TRBD1 covers 7 bases. CDR1 and CDR2 (germline): MNHNS, SASEGT. The J segment lost 7 bases and the V segment lost 6 bases, leaving 6 bases of the junction unmatched. The CDR3 covers 13 residues. The CDR3 loop reads CASSHGTANEQFF. The CDR3 DNA is TGTGCCAGCAGCCACGGGACAGCGAATGAGCAGTTCTTC.

This clonotype came up a few times. This rearrangement joins TRBV5-1 to TRBJ2-3; 9 bases map to TRBD2. Germline CDR1 is SGHRS and CDR2 is YFSETQ. Trimming cost V 5 bases and J 4 bases; bases outside gene matches: 2. This CDR3 region has 13 residues. This CDR3 is CASRAGGSDTQYF. In DNA form, the CDR3 reads TGCGCCAGCAGGGCGGGGGGGTCAGATACGCAGTATTTT.

This clonotype was observed a handful of times. J is TRBJ1-2 and V is TRBV20-1, with 8 nucleotides matching TRBD1. CDR1 and CDR2 from the germline V gene are DFQATT and SNEGSKA (reference sequence). V lost 1 base to trimming and J lost 8 bases; unmatched junction nucleotides: 9. The CDR3 runs to 14 residues. The CDR3 is CSARGLTGEEGYTF. CDR3 DNA: TGCAGTGCTAGAGGCCTGACAGGGGAAGAAGGCTACACCTTC.

This clonotype was picked up many times. The V and J genes are TRBV10-3 and TRBJ2-7, with 9 positions matching TRBD1. CDR1 and CDR2 (germline): ENHRY, SYGVKD. CDR3 length equals 16 residues. With V trimmed by 10 bases and J by 1 base, 14 bases remained unmatched. CDR3 protein: CATQVGTGLGSYEQYF. The DNA for the CDR3 is TGTGCCACCCAAGTGGGGACAGGGTTGGGGTCCTACGAGCAGTACTTC.

Only a few counts were recorded for this clonotype. The chain is built from TRBV29-1 and TRBJ2-3, with a tentative D call TRBD1 (5 bases). The CDR3 has 13 residues. Germline lookup yields CDR1 SQVTM and CDR2 ANQGSEA. Trimming cost V 5 bases and J 0 bases, with 9 bases left between them. CDR3 in DNA: TGCAGCGTTCAGGGTTCTAGCACAGATACGCAGTATTTT. Protein: CSVQGSSTDTQYF.

This clonotype was seen more than once but under ten times. V usage is TRBV20-1 and J usage is TRBJ2-5, with D possibly being TRBD1 (5 bases). V was shortened by 5 bases and J by 5 bases, with 12 bases between the two germline ends. Germline CDR1 and CDR2: DFQATT and SNEGSKA (reference sequence). The CDR3 runs to 12 residues. The CDR3, as DNA: TGCAGTGCTGGTAGGGGATGGGAGACCCAGTACTTC. This sequence encodes CSAGRGWETQYF.